This entry is about one T cell receptor beta chain. Its antigen has not been determined. Base qualities are not provided; no much larger clone lies one nucleotide away. The donors were around 39 Caucasian individuals from Russia, aged roughly 6 to 100 years, who were systemically healthy. Each donor gave about 9.8 milliliters of peripheral blood, drawn into EDTA-treated Vacutainer tubes. Ficoll-Paque density-gradient centrifugation was used to isolate PBMCs, with at least 6.5 million per sample. Trizol reagent was used to extract total RNA from PBMCs, with at least 5 micrograms per sample. For every donor, flow cytometry on a PBMC aliquot measured the percentage of naive CD45RAhigh/CD27high T cells. Receptor amplification or capture employed 5' RACE. The reads were generated on an Illumina HiSeq 2500. A second 7 to 11 cycle PCR used a sample-barcoded 5' primer and a J-beta primer mix. A template-switch 5' adaptor carrying 12 random nucleotides introduced a unique molecular identifier onto each TCR beta cDNA molecule. Each sample yielded at least 2.5 million CDR3-containing paired-end reads. First-strand cDNA was synthesized from all RNA with the Mint cDNA synthesis kit, primed by a TRBC-specific oligonucleotide. All cDNA was treated with uracil-DNA glycosylase and then went through a first 18-cycle PCR with the universal primers M1SS and BC2_uni_R. From the authors' description of their analysis: Normalization of each sample was performed by random selection of 1 million high-quality reads, each carrying a distinct molecular identifier. Reads with shared molecular identifiers were discarded instead of being binned into consensus sequences. MiTCR, run with a Q25 quality threshold and the strictest error-elimination algorithm, handled CDR3 identification, clonotype clustering and error correction. Lower-bound total TCR beta diversity was estimated with a nonparametric unseen species model using Euler transformation. The public reads were reanalyzed by TCRdb: fastp trimming at Q25, MiXCR alignment, in-frame beta chains only. Rows merge per CDR3 protein into single entries with the most common DNA and genes. The V and J calls shown here were made by TCRdb, not taken from the authors' results. The sample includes about 630,000 distinct CDR3 sequences, with around 21% observed a single time. More than 3% of the sample is held by the ten biggest clonotypes.

Relative to germline, V is missing 4 bases and J is missing 4 bases, with 4 bases of the junction outside any gene match. CDR1 and CDR2 are read off the germline V gene as MNHNS and SASEGT. The CDR3, cysteine through phenylalanine, is 15 amino acids long. The sequence is cut down to CDR3 DNA, 45 bases in frame from base 1. This entry is derived from a study of blood T cells in healthy people across ages (dated by TCRdb to the mid-2010s). About the study as a whole: In model experiments, roughly one uniquely barcoded TCR beta cDNA molecule per two T cells was captured by template switching. Two additional independent replicas of 1 million unique cDNA reads from the same blood draw were analyzed for two donors (one aged 18 to 29 and one aged 80 or older). To track age-related changes in TCR beta repertoire diversity, the study relied on deep sequencing normalized with unique cDNA molecular identifiers. To avoid experimental bias, donors of different ages were randomly spread across the sequencing lanes. The donors were split into four age groups: young (average 16 years), middle-aged (39), aged (more than 60) and long-lived (82). Results and caveats for the whole study, not just this receptor: Estimates of total diversity from one million sequenced T cells were regarded as lower bounds and underestimates. The long-lived group showed more naive CD4+ T cells, fewer expanded clones and increased TCR diversity than the aged group, suggesting age selection. Because the CMV infection status of the donors was unknown, age-related changes in expanded clonotypes may potentially have been confounded. Bulk unsorted PBMC profiling prevented conclusive comparison of naive and antigen-experienced compartments. As age increased, observed TCR beta diversity per million T cells dropped in a roughly linear way, and a significant reduction was already evident by age 40. Observed TCR beta diversity correlated strongly with the percentage of naive T cells measured by flow cytometry.

Sequenced: blood. In this chain, TRBV6-1 is recombined with TRBJ2-1, with 10 bases in between that match TRBD1. This TCR was recovered from a man between 65 and 85 years old in good health. The encoded CDR3 is CASSGDRGTYNEQFF. The sequence in DNA is TGTGCCAGCAGTGGGGACAGGGGCACTTACAATGAGCAGTTCTTC.